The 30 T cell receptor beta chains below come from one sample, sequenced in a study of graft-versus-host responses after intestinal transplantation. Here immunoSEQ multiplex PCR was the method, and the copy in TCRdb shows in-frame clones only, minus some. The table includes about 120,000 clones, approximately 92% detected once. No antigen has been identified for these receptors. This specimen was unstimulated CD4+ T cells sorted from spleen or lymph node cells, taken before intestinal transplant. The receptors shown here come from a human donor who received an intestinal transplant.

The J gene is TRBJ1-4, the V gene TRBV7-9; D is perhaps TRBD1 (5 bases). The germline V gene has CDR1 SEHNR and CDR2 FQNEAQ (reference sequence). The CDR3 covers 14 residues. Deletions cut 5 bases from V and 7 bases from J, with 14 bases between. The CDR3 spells CASSPRGNGEKLFF. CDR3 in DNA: TGTGCCAGCAGCCCCCGGGGCAACGGTGAAAAACTGTTTTTT.

CDR3 DNA: TGTGCCAGCTCACCACAACCTCCCCAGGGGACCTACGAGCAGTACTTC. This gives the protein CASSPQPPQGTYEQYF. The rearrangement links TRBV18 to TRBJ2-7; D might be TRBD1 (6 bases). CDR1 is KGHSH and CDR2 is LQKENI in the germline V gene. Trimming removed 1 base from V and 2 bases from J, with 15 bases in between. CDR3 length: 16 residues.

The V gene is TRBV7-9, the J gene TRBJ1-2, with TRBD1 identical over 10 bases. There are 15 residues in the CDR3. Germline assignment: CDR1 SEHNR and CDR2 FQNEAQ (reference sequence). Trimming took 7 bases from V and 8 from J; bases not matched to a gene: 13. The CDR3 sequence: CASTLEGQGMWGYTF. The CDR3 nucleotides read TGTGCCAGCACCCTCGAGGGACAGGGGATGTGGGGCTACACCTTC.

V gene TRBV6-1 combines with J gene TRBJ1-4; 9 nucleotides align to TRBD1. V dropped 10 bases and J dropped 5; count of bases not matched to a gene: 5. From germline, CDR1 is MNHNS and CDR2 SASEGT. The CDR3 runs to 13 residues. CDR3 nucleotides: TGTGCCACACACAGGGGGCGGAATGAAAAACTGTTTTTT. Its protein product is CATHRGRNEKLFF.

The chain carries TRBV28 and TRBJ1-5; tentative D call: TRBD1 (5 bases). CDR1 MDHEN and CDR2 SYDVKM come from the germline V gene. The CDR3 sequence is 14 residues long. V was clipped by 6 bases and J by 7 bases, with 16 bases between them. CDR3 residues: CASRIGQGGQPQHF. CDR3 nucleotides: TGTGCCAGCAGAATCGGGCAGGGCGGCCAGCCCCAGCATTTT.

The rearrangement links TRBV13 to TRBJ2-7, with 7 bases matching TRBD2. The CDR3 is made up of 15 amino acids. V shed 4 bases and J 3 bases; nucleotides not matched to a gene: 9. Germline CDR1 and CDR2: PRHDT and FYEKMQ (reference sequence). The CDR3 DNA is TGTGCCAGCAGCTCCTTGCCTAGCGGAGTCTACGAGCAGTACTTC. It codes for CASSSLPSGVYEQYF.

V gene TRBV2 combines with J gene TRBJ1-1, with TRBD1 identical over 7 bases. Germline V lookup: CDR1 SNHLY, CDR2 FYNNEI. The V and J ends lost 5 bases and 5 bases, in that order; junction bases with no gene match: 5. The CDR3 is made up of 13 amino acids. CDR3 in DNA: TGTGCCAGCAGTACCACAGGGGTTACTGAAGCTTTCTTT. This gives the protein CASSTTGVTEAFF.

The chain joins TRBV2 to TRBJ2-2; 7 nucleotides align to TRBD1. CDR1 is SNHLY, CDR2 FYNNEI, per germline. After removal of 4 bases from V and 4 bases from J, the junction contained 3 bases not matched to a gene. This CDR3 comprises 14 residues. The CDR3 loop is CASSGDRVTGELFF. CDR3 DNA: TGTGCCAGCAGTGGTGACAGGGTCACCGGGGAGCTGTTTTTT.

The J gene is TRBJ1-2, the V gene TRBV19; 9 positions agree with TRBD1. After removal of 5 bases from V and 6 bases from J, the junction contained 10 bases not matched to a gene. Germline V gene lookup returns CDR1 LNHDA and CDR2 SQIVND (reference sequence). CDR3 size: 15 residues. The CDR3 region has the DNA TGTGCCAGTAGTCCTTCCGGGACAGGGTTGGATGGCTACACCTTC. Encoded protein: CASSPSGTGLDGYTF.

The CDR3 nucleotides read TGTGCCAGCAGCCATTGGGGGGCGGGCGGCTACACCTTC. It translates to CASSHWGAGGYTF. This chain uses TRBV7-9 with TRBJ1-2; tentatively, D is TRBD1 (6 bases). Germline lookup yields CDR1 SEHNR and CDR2 FQNEAQ (reference sequence). Trimming left V 5 bases short and J 8 bases short, with 15 bases between. This CDR3 has 13 amino acids.

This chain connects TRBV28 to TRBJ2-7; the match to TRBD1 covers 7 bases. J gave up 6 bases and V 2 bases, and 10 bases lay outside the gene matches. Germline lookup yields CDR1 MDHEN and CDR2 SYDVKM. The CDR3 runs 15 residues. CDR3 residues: CASSLPPGTVREQYF. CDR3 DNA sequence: TGTGCCAGCAGTTTACCCCCAGGGACAGTCCGCGAGCAGTACTTC.

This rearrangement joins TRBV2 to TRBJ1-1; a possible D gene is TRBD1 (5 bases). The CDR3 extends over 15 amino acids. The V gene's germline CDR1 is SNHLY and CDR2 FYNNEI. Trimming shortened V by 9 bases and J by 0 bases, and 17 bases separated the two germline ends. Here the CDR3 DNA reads TGTGCCAGTCGACAAAATCAGGGAATGAACACTGAAGCTTTCTTT. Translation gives CASRQNQGMNTEAFF.

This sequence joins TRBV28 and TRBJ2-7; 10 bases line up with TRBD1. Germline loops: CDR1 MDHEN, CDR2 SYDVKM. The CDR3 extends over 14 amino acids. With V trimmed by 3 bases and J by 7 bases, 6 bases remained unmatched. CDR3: CASSLADRGREQYF. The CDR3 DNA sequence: TGTGCCAGCAGTTTGGCCGACAGGGGGCGAGAGCAGTACTTC. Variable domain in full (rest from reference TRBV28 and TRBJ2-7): DVKVTQSSRYLVKRTGEKVFLECVQDMDHENMFWYRQDPGLGLRLIYFSYDVKMKEKGDIPEGYSVSREKKERFSLILESASTNQTSMYLCASSLADRGREQYFGPGTRLTVT.

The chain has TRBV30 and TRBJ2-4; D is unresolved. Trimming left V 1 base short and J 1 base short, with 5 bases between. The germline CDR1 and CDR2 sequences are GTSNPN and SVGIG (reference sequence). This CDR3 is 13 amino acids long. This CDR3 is CAWSAGAKNIQYF. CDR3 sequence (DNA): TGTGCCTGGAGTGCTGGGGCCAAAAACATTCAGTACTTC.

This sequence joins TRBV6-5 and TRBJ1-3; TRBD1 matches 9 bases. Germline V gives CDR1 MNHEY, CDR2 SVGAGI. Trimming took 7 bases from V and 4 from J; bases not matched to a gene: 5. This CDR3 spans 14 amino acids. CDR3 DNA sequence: TGTGCCAGCATGCGGGGACAGGGAGGAAACACCATATATTTT. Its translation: CASMRGQGGNTIYF.

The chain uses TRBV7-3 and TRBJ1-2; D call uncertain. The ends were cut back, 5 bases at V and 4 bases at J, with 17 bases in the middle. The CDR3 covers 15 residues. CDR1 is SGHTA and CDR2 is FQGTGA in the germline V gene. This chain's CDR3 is CASSPGVLGSYGYTF. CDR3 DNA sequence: TGTGCCAGCAGCCCCGGGGTTCTGGGCAGCTATGGCTACACCTTC.

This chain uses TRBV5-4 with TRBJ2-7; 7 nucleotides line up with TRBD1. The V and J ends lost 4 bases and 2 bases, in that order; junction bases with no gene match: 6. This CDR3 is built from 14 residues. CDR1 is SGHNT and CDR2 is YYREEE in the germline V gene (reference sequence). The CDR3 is CASSLPGQTYEQYF. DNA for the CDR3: TGTGCCAGCAGCCTACCGGGACAGACCTACGAGCAGTACTTC.

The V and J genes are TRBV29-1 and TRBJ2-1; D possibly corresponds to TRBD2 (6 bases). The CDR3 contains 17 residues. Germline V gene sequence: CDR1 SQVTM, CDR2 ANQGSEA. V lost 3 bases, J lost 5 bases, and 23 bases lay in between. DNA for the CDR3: TGCAGCGTTGATCTTGGTCGTAGGCTAGCGCGACACAATGAGCAGTTCTTC. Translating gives CSVDLGRRLARHNEQFF.

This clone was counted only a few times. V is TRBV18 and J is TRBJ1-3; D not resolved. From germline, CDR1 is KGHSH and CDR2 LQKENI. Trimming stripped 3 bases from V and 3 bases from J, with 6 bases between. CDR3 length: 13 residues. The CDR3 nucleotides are TGTGCCAGCTCACCGGGGTATGGAAACACCATATATTTT. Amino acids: CASSPGYGNTIYF.

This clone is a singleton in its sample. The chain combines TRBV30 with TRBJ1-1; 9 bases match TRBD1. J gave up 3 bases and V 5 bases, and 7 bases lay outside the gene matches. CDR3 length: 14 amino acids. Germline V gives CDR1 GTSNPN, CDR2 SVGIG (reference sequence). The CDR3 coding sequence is TGTGCCTGGGTATTTGGGACAGGGTACACTGAAGCTTTCTTT. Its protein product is CAWVFGTGYTEAFF.

CDR3 DNA sequence: TGTGCTAGTGGCCCCAGGGGAGCTGAAGCTTTCTTT. Residues: CASGPRGAEAFF. V is TRBV12-5 and J is TRBJ1-1; TRBD1 might be the D (6 bases). The V end lost 6 bases, the J end lost 6 bases, and 11 bases lay between the germline ends. Germline CDR1 is LGHNT and CDR2 is FRNRAP. The CDR3 extends over 12 amino acids.

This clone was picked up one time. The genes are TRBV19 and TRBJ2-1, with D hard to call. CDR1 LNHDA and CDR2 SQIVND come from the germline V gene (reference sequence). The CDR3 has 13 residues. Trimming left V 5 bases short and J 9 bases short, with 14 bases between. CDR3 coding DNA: TGTGCCAGTAGTCCCTCCAACTTTGGTGAGCAGTTCTTC. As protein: CASSPSNFGEQFF.

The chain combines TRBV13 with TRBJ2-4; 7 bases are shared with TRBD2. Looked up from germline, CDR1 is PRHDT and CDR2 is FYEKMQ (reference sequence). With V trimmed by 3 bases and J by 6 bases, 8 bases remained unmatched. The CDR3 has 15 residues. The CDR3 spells CASSFGGGPANIQYF. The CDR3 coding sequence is TGTGCCAGCAGCTTCGGGGGAGGGCCGGCAAACATTCAGTACTTC.

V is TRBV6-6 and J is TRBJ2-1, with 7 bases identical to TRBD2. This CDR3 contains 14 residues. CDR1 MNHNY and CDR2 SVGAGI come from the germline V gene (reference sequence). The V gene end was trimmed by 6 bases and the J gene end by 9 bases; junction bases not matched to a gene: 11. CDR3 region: CASRDGLVFGEQFF. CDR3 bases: TGTGCCAGCAGGGACGGACTAGTTTTTGGTGAGCAGTTCTTC.

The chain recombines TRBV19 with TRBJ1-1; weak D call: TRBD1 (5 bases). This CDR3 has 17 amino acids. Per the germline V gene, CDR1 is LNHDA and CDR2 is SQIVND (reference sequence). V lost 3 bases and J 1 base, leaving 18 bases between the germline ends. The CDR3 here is CASSIQVSTAGNTEAFF. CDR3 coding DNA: TGTGCCAGTAGTATTCAGGTTTCGACAGCCGGGAACACTGAAGCTTTCTTT.

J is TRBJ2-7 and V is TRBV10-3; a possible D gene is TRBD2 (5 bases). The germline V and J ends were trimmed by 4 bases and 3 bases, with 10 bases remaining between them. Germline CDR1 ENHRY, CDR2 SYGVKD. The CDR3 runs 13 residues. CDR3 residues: CAISVERYYEQYF. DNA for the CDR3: TGTGCCATCAGTGTGGAGCGGTACTACGAGCAGTACTTC.

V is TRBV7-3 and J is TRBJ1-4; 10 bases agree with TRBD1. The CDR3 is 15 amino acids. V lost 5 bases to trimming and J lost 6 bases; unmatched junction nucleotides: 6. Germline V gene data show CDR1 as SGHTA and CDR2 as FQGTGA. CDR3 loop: CASSPTGTGDEKLFF. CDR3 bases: TGTGCCAGCAGCCCCACCGGGACAGGGGATGAAAAACTGTTTTTT.

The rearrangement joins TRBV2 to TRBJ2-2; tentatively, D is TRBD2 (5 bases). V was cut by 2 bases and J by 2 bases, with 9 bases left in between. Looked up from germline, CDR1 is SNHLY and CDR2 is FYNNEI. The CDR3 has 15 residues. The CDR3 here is CASSERESNTGELFF. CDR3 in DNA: TGTGCCAGCAGTGAAAGGGAGTCCAACACCGGGGAGCTGTTTTTT.

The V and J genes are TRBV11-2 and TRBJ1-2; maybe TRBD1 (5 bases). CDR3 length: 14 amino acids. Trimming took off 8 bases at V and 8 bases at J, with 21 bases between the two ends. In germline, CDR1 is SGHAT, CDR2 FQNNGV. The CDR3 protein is CASGAGTVLWGYTF. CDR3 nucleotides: TGTGCCAGCGGGGCAGGGACTGTCCTATGGGGCTACACCTTC. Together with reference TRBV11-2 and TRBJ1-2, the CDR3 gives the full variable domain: EAGVAQSPRYKIIEKRQSVAFWCNPISGHATLYWYQQILGQGPKLLIQFQNNGVVDDSQLPKDRFSAERLKGVDSTLKIQPAKLEDSAVYLCASGAGTVLWGYTFGSGTRLTVV.

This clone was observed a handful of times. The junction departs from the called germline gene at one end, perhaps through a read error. CDR3 in amino acids: CASSPLPRSSNQPQHF. Here the CDR3 DNA reads TGTGCCAGCTCCCCACTACCTCGATCCAGCAATCAGCCCCAGCATTTT. The genes are TRBV18 and TRBJ1-5; D is undetermined. This CDR3 comprises 16 residues. The germline V gene encodes CDR1 KGHSH and CDR2 LQKENI.